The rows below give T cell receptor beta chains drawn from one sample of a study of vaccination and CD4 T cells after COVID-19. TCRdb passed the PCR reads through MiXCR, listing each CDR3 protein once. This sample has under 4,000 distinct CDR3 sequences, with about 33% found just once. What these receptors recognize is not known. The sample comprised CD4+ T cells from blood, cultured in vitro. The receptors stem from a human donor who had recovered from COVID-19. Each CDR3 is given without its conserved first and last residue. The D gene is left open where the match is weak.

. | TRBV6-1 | ARLSLKGQETQY
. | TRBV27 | ASSQRGGSNQPQH
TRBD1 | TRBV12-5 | ASGPPTGEETQY
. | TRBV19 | ASSIAGLGQETQY
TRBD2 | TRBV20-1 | SADAGGYQETQY
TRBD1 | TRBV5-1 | ASSLGQGISGSPLH
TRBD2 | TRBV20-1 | SARGTGRGVETQY
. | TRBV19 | ASSRDLDSRNQPQH
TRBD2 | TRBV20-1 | SARRLAGDLGTQY
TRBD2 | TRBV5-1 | ASSRQAGGQGKNIQY
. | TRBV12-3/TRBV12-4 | ASTPGGSSNQPQH
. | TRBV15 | ATSRDRLATEAF
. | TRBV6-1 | ASKDSLQETQY
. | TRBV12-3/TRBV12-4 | ASSGAYTKQY
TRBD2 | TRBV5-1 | ASSLNQWRGIGELF
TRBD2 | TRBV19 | ASSLAGGLNTGELF
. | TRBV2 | ASRGTSGQPQH
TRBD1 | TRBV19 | ASSIEDRGHEQY
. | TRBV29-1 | SVEWAAGTEAF
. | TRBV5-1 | ASSWVGGETQY
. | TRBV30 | AWGEVWGNTIY
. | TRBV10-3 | AISETSQGQSYNSPLH
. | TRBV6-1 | ASSLLERSGNTIY
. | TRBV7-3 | ASSPNTNTEAF
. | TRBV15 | ATSRKRGSGTEAF
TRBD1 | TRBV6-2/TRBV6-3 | ASSLTGGKGYT
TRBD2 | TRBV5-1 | ASSLGLAGSDTQY
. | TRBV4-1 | ASSHPGTSATAF
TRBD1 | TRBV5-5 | ASSTEGQGLGYT
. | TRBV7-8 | ASSLPGRTTEAF
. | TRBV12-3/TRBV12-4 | ASSLGGRFEAF
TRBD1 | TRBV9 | ASSPGGEAF
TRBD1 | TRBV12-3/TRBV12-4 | ASSEGQSTDTQY
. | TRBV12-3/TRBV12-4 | ASSFLGTKNTEAF
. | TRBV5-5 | ASSWDGANTGELF
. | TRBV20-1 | SARGASLNYGYT
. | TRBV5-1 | ASSLEGTAYYGYT
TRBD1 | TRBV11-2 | ASSWRGTGTYEQY